The next 24 T cell receptor beta chains were all read from a single sample in a study of CD8+ T cells in alopecia areata. Extracted RNA was reverse transcribed into cDNA, the sequencing template. The table came from immunoSEQ multiplex PCR; TCRdb's copy has only in-frame clones and leaves some out. The sample consists of around 100,000 clones, roughly 53% of them appearing once. Sequencing was done on a sample of CD4+ T cells sorted from blood. These receptors were collected from a human donor in good health.

V and J are TRBV5-1 and TRBJ2-7; tentatively, D is TRBD1 (6 bases). The germline V and J ends were trimmed by 4 bases and 6 bases, with 14 bases remaining between them. The V gene's germline CDR1 is SGHRS and CDR2 YFSETQ. The CDR3 is made up of 13 amino acids. The CDR3 bases are TGCGCCAGCAGCGCTGCACAGGGAACCGAGCAGTACTTC. Encoded protein: CASSAAQGTEQYF.

The V and J genes are TRBV30 and TRBJ2-2; D unclear. CDR1 and CDR2 from the germline V gene are GTSNPN and SVGIG (reference sequence). V was cut by 8 bases and J by 1 base, with 8 bases left in between. The CDR3 contains 12 residues. The CDR3 loop is CARAGNTGELFF. The CDR3 DNA sequence: TGTGCCCGGGCAGGGAACACCGGGGAGCTGTTTTTT.

This clone has just a few counts. The chain joins TRBV5-1 to TRBJ2-5; no clear D gene. Between the trimmed V and J ends, which lost 0 bases and 2 bases, there was a span of 8 bases. This CDR3 has 14 amino acids. Germline V gene data show CDR1 as SGHRS and CDR2 as YFSETQ. The CDR3 bases are TGCGCCAGCAGCTTGGGCGGCAGGCAAGAGACCCAGTACTTC. Encoded protein: CASSLGGRQETQYF.

This clone was observed a handful of times. This chain links TRBV6-5 with TRBJ2-1, with TRBD2 matching 9 bases. The ends lost 0 bases at V and 6 bases at J; junction bases unmatched: 3. This CDR3 spans 15 amino acids. Germline V gene data show CDR1 as MNHEY and CDR2 as SVGAGI. The CDR3 sequence: CASSYSGGGANEQFF. CDR3 sequence (DNA): TGTGCCAGCAGTTACTCCGGCGGGGGGGCCAATGAGCAGTTCTTC.

Notes on this clone: A junction boundary mismatches the germline segment, possibly from a read error. The chain couples TRBV7-7 to TRBJ2-6; 8 nucleotides agree with TRBD2. From germline, CDR1 is SSHAT and CDR2 FNYEAQ (reference sequence). The CDR3 runs 16 residues. CDR3 residues: CASSSSGGTGANVLTF. CDR3 coding DNA: TGTGCTAGCAGCTCATCGGGGGGGACTGGGGCCAACGTCCTGACTTTC.

This clone was observed at least ten times. V usage is TRBV28 and J usage is TRBJ1-2; possibly TRBD1 for D (5 bases). CDR3 length: 11 residues. Per germline, CDR1 MDHEN and CDR2 SYDVKM. Trimming cost V 10 bases and J 3 bases, with 9 bases left between them. CDR3 DNA sequence: TGTGCCACCAGGGAGGACTATGGCTACACCTTC. Translated: CATREDYGYTF.

Remarks on this clone: This sample also contains other DNA sequences that code for the same CDR3. The chain combines TRBV7-2 with TRBJ1-2; 8 positions match TRBD1. J lost 3 bases, V lost 6 bases, and 3 bases had no gene match. Germline CDR1 is SGHTA and CDR2 is FQGNSA. There are 13 residues in the CDR3. In nucleotides, the CDR3 is TGTGCCAGCAGTCCACAGGGGGACTATGGCTACACCTTC. Amino acid sequence: CASSPQGDYGYTF. The whole variable domain, remainder taken from reference TRBV7-2 and TRBJ1-2, is GAGVSQSPSNKVTEKGKDVELRCDPISGHTALYWYRQSLGQGLEFLIYFQGNSAPDKSGLPSDRFSAERTGGSVSTLTIQRTQQEDSAVYLCASSPQGDYGYTFGSGTRLTVV.

This clone was detected a few times. The V gene is TRBV29-1, the J gene TRBJ1-4, with D perhaps matching TRBD1 (6 bases). Trimming removed 3 bases from V and 8 bases from J, with 16 bases in between. The germline V gene has CDR1 SQVTM and CDR2 ANQGSEA. This CDR3 comprises 14 residues. For the CDR3, the DNA is TGCAGCGTTGAGAAAAAGGGGGTCCAAGAAAAACTGTTTTTT. Translation gives CSVEKKGVQEKLFF.

This chain links TRBV7-2 with TRBJ2-3; the match to TRBD1 covers 9 bases. The J segment lost 6 bases and the V segment lost 6 bases, leaving 7 bases of the junction unmatched. The CDR3 is made up of 14 amino acids. Germline assignment: CDR1 SGHTA and CDR2 FQGNSA. CDR3 coding DNA: TGTGCCAGCAGGCCGGGACAGGGATTTGATACGCAGTATTTT. This gives the protein CASRPGQGFDTQYF.

By sample fraction, this clone is medium-sized. The sample contains more than one DNA sequence encoding this CDR3. The chain combines TRBV7-2 with TRBJ2-1; 8 nucleotides line up with TRBD2. The CDR3 runs to 14 residues. Per the germline V gene, CDR1 is SGHTA and CDR2 is FQGNSA. V lost 5 bases and J lost 2; bases outside the gene matches: 2. DNA for the CDR3: TGTGCCAGCAGCCCTAGCGGGCCCTACAATGAGCAGTTCTTC. Encoded protein: CASSPSGPYNEQFF. The whole variable domain, filled in from reference TRBV7-2 and TRBJ2-1, reads GAGVSQSPSNKVTEKGKDVELRCDPISGHTALYWYRQSLGQGLEFLIYFQGNSAPDKSGLPSDRFSAERTGGSVSTLTIQRTQQEDSAVYLCASSPSGPYNEQFFGPGTRLTVL.

The chain is built from TRBV7-2 and TRBJ2-1; weak D call: TRBD2 (7 bases). Trimming left V 7 bases short and J 8 bases short, with 18 bases between. Germline values: CDR1 SGHTA, CDR2 FQGNSA. The CDR3 has 14 amino acids. The CDR3, as DNA: TGTGCCAGCAACGAGGGGGGGCTCGGGCATGAGCAGTTCTTC. It is translated as CASNEGGLGHEQFF.

This sequence joins TRBV12-5 and TRBJ1-1, with D possibly matching TRBD1 (5 bases). Trimming removed 2 bases from V and 5 bases from J, with 12 bases in between. There are 14 residues in the CDR3. Germline CDR1 LGHNT, CDR2 FRNRAP. The CDR3 sequence: CASGLPQGKTEAFF. The CDR3 DNA follows: TGTGCTAGTGGTTTGCCTCAGGGTAAAACTGAAGCTTTCTTT.

A few counts support this clone. The chain recombines TRBV25-1 with TRBJ1-6, with TRBD1 matching over 9 bases. The CDR3 is 15 residues long. Germline CDR1 is MGHDK and CDR2 is SYGVNS. V trimming: 7 bases; J trimming: 5 bases; junction bases outside the gene matches: 6. CDR3 DNA: TGTGCCAGCATTGGAAACAGGGGGCATAATTCACCCCTCCACTTT. It encodes CASIGNRGHNSPLHF.

V is TRBV7-9 and J is TRBJ2-5; maybe TRBD2 (5 bases). From germline, CDR1 is SEHNR and CDR2 FQNEAQ (reference sequence). The CDR3 loop spans 14 amino acids. Trimming left V 5 bases short and J 2 bases short, with 12 bases between. The CDR3 DNA reads as TGTGCCAGCAGCCCTCGGGGAACTCAAGAGACCCAGTACTTC. This encodes CASSPRGTQETQYF.

This clone was counted a few times. V is TRBV5-6 and J is TRBJ1-2, with TRBD1 matching 8 bases. Unmatched junction bases numbered 6, after V lost 1 base and J lost 4 bases. Germline CDR1 SGHDT, CDR2 YYEEEE. The CDR3 has 15 residues. DNA of the CDR3: TGTGCCAGCAGCTTGCGCAGGGGGCGCCGCTATGGCTACACCTTC. Translated, it gives CASSLRRGRRYGYTF.

The chain joins TRBV4-3 to TRBJ2-3, with TRBD2 identical over 9 bases. The CDR3 spans 16 residues. Germline-derived CDR1 and CDR2 are LGHNA and YSLEER. With V trimmed by 2 bases and J by 3 bases, 6 bases remained unmatched. The CDR3 sequence: CASSQRSGGGTDTQYF. For the CDR3, the DNA is TGCGCCAGCAGCCAACGTAGCGGGGGAGGGACAGATACGCAGTATTTT.

The CDR3 reads CATLDMRGRYEQYF. DNA of the CDR3: TGTGCCACCCTAGATATGCGGGGGCGCTACGAGCAGTACTTC. V is TRBV6-5 and J is TRBJ2-7; D might be TRBD2 (7 bases). This CDR3 region has 14 residues. Per germline, CDR1 MNHEY and CDR2 SVGAGI. V was pared by 10 bases and J by 3 bases, with 19 bases between.

The V gene is TRBV5-6, the J gene TRBJ2-5; tentatively, D is TRBD2 (5 bases). Germline V CDR1 and CDR2: SGHDT, YYEEEE. Trimming removed 0 bases at V and 7 bases at J, with 10 bases between. This CDR3 comprises 13 residues. CDR3: CASSLAGSGTQYF. The DNA for the CDR3 is TGTGCCAGCAGCTTGGCTGGGAGTGGGACCCAGTACTTC.

This clone came up a few times. The chain uses TRBV29-1 and TRBJ2-7; TRBD1 matches 10 bases. The CDR3 is 13 residues long. The V gene end was trimmed by 8 bases and the J gene end by 5 bases; junction bases not matched to a gene: 9. The V gene's germline CDR1 is SQVTM and CDR2 ANQGSEA. The CDR3 loop is CSISDRGVHEQYF. For the CDR3, the DNA is TGCAGCATCTCGGACAGGGGGGTACACGAGCAGTACTTC.

This clone was seen only a few times. This chain connects TRBV5-4 to TRBJ2-5; D not certain. V was cut by 4 bases and J by 5 bases, with 15 bases left in between. Germline V CDR1 and CDR2: SGHNT, YYREEE (reference sequence). This CDR3 region has 14 residues. In DNA, the CDR3 is TGTGCCAGCAGCCCCCCGGCCGCTCGCGAGACCCAGTACTTC. Protein sequence: CASSPPAARETQYF.

This clone was seen more than once but under ten times. This chain joins TRBV28 and TRBJ2-6; D is unresolved. CDR3 length: 15 residues. Germline assignment: CDR1 MDHEN and CDR2 SYDVKM. Trimming pared 2 bases from V and 0 bases from J, leaving 5 bases between. CDR3 DNA: TGTGCCAGCAGTTTACAGTTCTCTGGGGCCAACGTCCTGACTTTC. Encoded protein: CASSLQFSGANVLTF.

This chain joins TRBV29-1 and TRBJ2-5; weak D call: TRBD1 (6 bases). The germline CDR1 and CDR2 sequences are SQVTM and ANQGSEA. V was pared by 5 bases and J by 7 bases, with 20 bases between. The CDR3 consists of 14 residues. CDR3 coding DNA: TGCAGCGTTCGGACAGAGATGTCATCGATGACCCAGTACTTC. Translating gives CSVRTEMSSMTQYF.

The chain links TRBV30 to TRBJ2-1, with 12 nucleotides matching TRBD2. Per the germline V gene, CDR1 is GTSNPN and CDR2 is SVGIG (reference sequence). The CDR3 consists of 15 residues. V lost 2 bases to trimming and J lost 4 bases; unmatched junction nucleotides: 3. CDR3 nucleotides: TGTGCCTGGAGTCCGACTAGCGGGGGATACAATGAGCAGTTCTTC. This codes for CAWSPTSGGYNEQFF.

This chain joins TRBV4-1 and TRBJ2-5; 12 bases fit TRBD2. V was pared by 3 bases and J by 5 bases, with 7 bases of the junction left unmatched. CDR3 length: 16 residues. Germline CDR1 and CDR2: MGHRA and YSYEKL. The CDR3 reads CASSQRTSGELETQYF. The CDR3 region has the DNA TGCGCCAGCAGCCAGCGGACTAGCGGGGAGCTGGAGACCCAGTACTTC.